This TCR beta chain was retrieved from a study of identical twins. This clonotype was detected many times. With V trimmed by 7 bases and J by 6 bases, 7 bases remained unmatched. The CDR3 consists of 12 residues. CDR1 is SQVTM and CDR2 is ANQGSEA in the germline V gene. After template switching added a universal primer site, the resulting cDNA carried unique molecular identifiers. MiXCR was run by TCRdb on the 5' RACE reads, yielding one entry per CDR3 protein. The sample shows some 590,000 distinct CDR3 sequences, over 8.5% of them seen only once. The sample was also linked to a second study, of yellow fever vaccine responses in identical twins.

What was sequenced was PBMCs. This sequence joins TRBV29-1 and TRBJ2-7; TRBD1 agrees at 9 bases. The source of this sequence is a woman younger than 30 in good health. CDR3 in amino acids: CSARDRVGEQYF. CDR3 nucleotide sequence: TGCAGCGCCAGGGACAGGGTAGGCGAGCAGTACTTC.